The 4 T cell receptor beta chains below all came from one sample that was sequenced in a study of shared T cell receptors in the human thymus. This table comes from immunoSEQ multiplex PCR, and its TCRdb copy is limited to in-frame clones, with some not included. The sample gives about 540,000 clones, approximately 80% of which show up once; 0.013% is in the top ten. This same sample was also part of a study on human thymus T cells.

The sequenced material came from thymocytes. The receptors here all came from a boy under two years old with a congenital heart defect.

The V call is TRBV7-6, the J call TRBJ2-7; D unclear. Germline V lookup: CDR1 SGHVS, CDR2 FNYEAQ. This CDR3 region has 13 residues. V lost 5 bases and J lost 1, with 9 bases in between. In DNA form, the CDR3 reads TGTGCCAGCAGCATCGCCTATTCCTACGAGCAGTACTTC. This gives the protein CASSIAYSYEQYF.

This clone occurred once. The genes are TRBV2 and TRBJ2-1; tentative D call: TRBD1 (6 bases). The CDR3 is made up of 14 amino acids. Per germline, CDR1 SNHLY and CDR2 FYNNEI. V shed 3 bases and J shed 7 bases, with 13 bases lying between them. The CDR3 spells CASSDKLDRNEQFF. Written as DNA, the CDR3 is TGTGCCAGCAGTGATAAGTTGGACAGAAATGAGCAGTTCTTC.

The chain has TRBV19 and TRBJ2-4; 9 bases are a match to TRBD1. Germline V lookup: CDR1 LNHDA, CDR2 SQIVND (reference sequence). The CDR3 runs 15 residues. The ends lost 6 bases at V and 1 base at J; junction bases unmatched: 4. For the CDR3, the DNA is TGTGCCAGTAGCAGGGACAGGGAGGCCAAAAACATTCAGTACTTC. Amino acid sequence: CASSRDREAKNIQYF. The full variable domain, with the rest looked up from reference TRBV19 and TRBJ2-4, is DGGITQSPKYLFRKEGQNVTLSCEQNLNHDAMYWYRQDPGQGLRLIYYSQIVNDFQKGDIAEGYSVSREKKESFPLTVTSAQKNPTAFYLCASSRDREAKNIQYFGAGTRLSVL.

This clone occurred once. The chain employs TRBV5-1 and TRBJ2-5, with a tentative D call TRBD1 (6 bases). V was shortened by 0 bases and J by 4 bases, with 16 bases between the two germline ends. Per germline, CDR1 SGHRS and CDR2 YFSETQ. The CDR3 length is 16 residues. The CDR3 protein is CASSLAQGRGVETQYF. CDR3 sequence (DNA): TGCGCCAGCAGCTTGGCCCAGGGGAGAGGGGTAGAGACCCAGTACTTC. Full variable domain (missing parts from reference TRBV5-1 and TRBJ2-5): KAGVTQTPRYLIKTRGQQVTLSCSPISGHRSVSWYQQTPGQGLQFLFEYFSETQRNKGNFPGRFSGRQFSNSRSEMNVSTLELGDSALYLCASSLAQGRGVETQYFGPGTRLLVL.